This TCR beta chain appears in the sequencing data of a study of blood T cells in healthy people across ages. The CDR3 has 17 amino acids. Between the trimmed V and J ends, which lost 0 bases and 3 bases, there was a span of 18 bases. From germline, CDR1 is DFQATT and CDR2 SNEGSKA (reference sequence). With a J-beta primer mix and a sample-barcoded 5' primer, a second PCR ran about 6 to 11 cycles. In TCRdb, the 5' RACE reads were re-called with MiXCR into one record per CDR3 protein. The table shows 890,000 or so distinct CDR3 sequences, with around 68% occurring only once. V usage is TRBV20-1 and J usage is TRBJ2-1, with no clear D. Input material: blood. This TCR was sampled from a man between 25 and 39 years old in good health. The CDR3 DNA follows: TGCAGTGCTAGAGATAAAGACTCGCCCTGGGGCTACAATGAGCAGTTCTTC. It specifies CSARDKDSPWGYNEQFF.